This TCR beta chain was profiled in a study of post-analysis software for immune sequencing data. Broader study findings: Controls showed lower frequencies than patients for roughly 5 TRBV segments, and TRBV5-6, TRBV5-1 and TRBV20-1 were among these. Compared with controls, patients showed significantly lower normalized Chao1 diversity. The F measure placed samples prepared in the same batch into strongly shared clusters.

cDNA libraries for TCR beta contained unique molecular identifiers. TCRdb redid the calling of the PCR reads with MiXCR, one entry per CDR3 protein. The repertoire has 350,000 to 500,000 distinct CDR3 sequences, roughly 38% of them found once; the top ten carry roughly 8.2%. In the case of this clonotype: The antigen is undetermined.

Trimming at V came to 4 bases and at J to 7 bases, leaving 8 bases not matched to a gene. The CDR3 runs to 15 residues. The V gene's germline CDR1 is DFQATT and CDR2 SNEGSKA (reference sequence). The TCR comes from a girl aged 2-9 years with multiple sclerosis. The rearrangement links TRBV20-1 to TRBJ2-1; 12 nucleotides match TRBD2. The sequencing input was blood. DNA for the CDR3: TGCAGTGCTATTCCTAGCGGGAGGGCCAGAAATGAGCAGTTCTTC. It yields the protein CSAIPSGRARNEQFF.